Listed below are T cell receptor beta chains from one sample, sequenced in a study of blood T cell repertoires in COVID-19. Data came from immunoSEQ multiplex PCR; TCRdb stores just in-frame clones and leaves some out. The sample holds tens of thousands of clones, roughly 85% seen once. The sample comprised peripheral blood. Every receptor here comes from a human donor in a cohort sampled during active COVID-19. The CDR3 runs from the conserved cysteine through the conserved F or W. The D gene is left open where the match is weak. Only part of the rows carry a size: once, few, many, or a class if the clone is expanded.

cdr3_aa: CASSATSPSYNEQFF
clone_size: NA
j_call: TRBJ2-1
v_call: TRBV9
d_call: TRBD2

cdr3_aa: CAWTQGFSTDTQYF
clone_size: NA
j_call: TRBJ2-3
v_call: TRBV30
d_call: TRBD1

cdr3_aa: CASSPTSGSYNEQFF
clone_size: NA
j_call: TRBJ2-1
v_call: TRBV5-4
d_call: TRBD2

cdr3_aa: CASSPGTGGRGYGYTF
clone_size: once
j_call: TRBJ1-2
v_call: TRBV19
d_call: TRBD1

cdr3_aa: CASSYSTGRGQNQPQHF
clone_size: NA
j_call: TRBJ1-5
v_call: TRBV6-2/TRBV6-3
d_call: TRBD1

cdr3_aa: CASSSGLEVSYEQYF
clone_size: NA
j_call: TRBJ2-7
v_call: TRBV7-9
d_call: NA

cdr3_aa: CASSQGTGGANVLTF
clone_size: NA
j_call: TRBJ2-6
v_call: TRBV4-1
d_call: TRBD1

cdr3_aa: CASSQSPYEQYF
clone_size: NA
j_call: TRBJ2-7
v_call: TRBV27
d_call: NA

cdr3_aa: CASRRDNSNQPQHF
clone_size: NA
j_call: TRBJ1-5
v_call: TRBV28
d_call: NA

cdr3_aa: CATSGQGREQPQHF
clone_size: NA
j_call: TRBJ1-5
v_call: TRBV24-1
d_call: TRBD1

cdr3_aa: CASGLAGVDTQYF
clone_size: NA
j_call: TRBJ2-3
v_call: TRBV3-1/TRBV3-2
d_call: TRBD2

cdr3_aa: CSARQGANQPQHF
clone_size: few
j_call: TRBJ1-5
v_call: TRBV29-1
d_call: TRBD1

cdr3_aa: CASSLDRGNQPQHF
clone_size: once
j_call: TRBJ1-5
v_call: TRBV7-9
d_call: TRBD1

cdr3_aa: CASSLGGGKGQETQYF
clone_size: once
j_call: TRBJ2-5
v_call: TRBV7-2
d_call: TRBD2

cdr3_aa: CSVETVNYGYTF
clone_size: NA
j_call: TRBJ1-2
v_call: TRBV29-1
d_call: NA

cdr3_aa: CASSLSYTIEAFF
clone_size: NA
j_call: TRBJ1-1
v_call: TRBV11-3
d_call: NA

cdr3_aa: CASSPGTDNSPLHF
clone_size: NA
j_call: TRBJ1-6
v_call: TRBV18
d_call: TRBD1

cdr3_aa: CASSDRYQYEQYF
clone_size: NA
j_call: TRBJ2-7
v_call: TRBV6-1
d_call: NA

cdr3_aa: CASSQDPRSTGRREQYF
clone_size: NA
j_call: TRBJ2-7
v_call: TRBV14
d_call: TRBD1

cdr3_aa: CASRQAGGGTGELFF
clone_size: NA
j_call: TRBJ2-2
v_call: TRBV6-6
d_call: TRBD1

cdr3_aa: CASSAGTGVGQPQHF
clone_size: NA
j_call: TRBJ1-5
v_call: TRBV9
d_call: TRBD1

cdr3_aa: CASSQAEASTDTQYF
clone_size: NA
j_call: TRBJ2-3
v_call: TRBV4-2
d_call: NA